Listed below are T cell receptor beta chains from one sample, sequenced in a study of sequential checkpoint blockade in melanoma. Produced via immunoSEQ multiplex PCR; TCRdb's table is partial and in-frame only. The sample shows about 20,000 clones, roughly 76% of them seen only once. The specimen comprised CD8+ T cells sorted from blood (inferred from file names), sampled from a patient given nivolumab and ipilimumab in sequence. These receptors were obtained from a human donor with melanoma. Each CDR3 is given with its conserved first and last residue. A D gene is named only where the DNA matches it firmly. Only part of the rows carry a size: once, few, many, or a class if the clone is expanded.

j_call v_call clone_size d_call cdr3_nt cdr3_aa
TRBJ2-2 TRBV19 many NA TGTGCCAGTAGTATACTCCGGGGAACCGGGGAGCTGTTTTTT CASSILRGTGELFF
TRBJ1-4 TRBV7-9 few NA TGTGCCAGCAGCTTACGAGTGGATGAAAAACTGTTTTTT CASSLRVDEKLFF
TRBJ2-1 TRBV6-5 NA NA TGTGCCAGCAGTTACGAACAGGGTCCCTACAATGAGCAGTTCTTC CASSYEQGPYNEQFF
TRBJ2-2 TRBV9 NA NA TGTGCCAGCAGCGGGCCGTCGAACACCGGGGAGCTGTTTTTT CASSGPSNTGELFF
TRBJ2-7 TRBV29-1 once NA TGCAGCGTTACTGACTACGAGCAGTACTTC CSVTDYEQYF
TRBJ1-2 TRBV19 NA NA TGTGCCAGTAGTATCACGCAGGGAACTAACTATGGCTACACCTTC CASSITQGTNYGYTF
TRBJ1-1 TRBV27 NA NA TGTGCCAGCAGTTTGAGGGGGAAAGAGGCTTTCTTT CASSLRGKEAFF
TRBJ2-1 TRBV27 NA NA TGTGCCAGCAGTCGAGCCCACTACAATGAGCAGTTCTTC CASSRAHYNEQFF
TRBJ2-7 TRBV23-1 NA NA TGCGCCAGCAGTCAATATCGGGGGTACAACCCCTACGAGCAGTACTTC CASSQYRGYNPYEQYF
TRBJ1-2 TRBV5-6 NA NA TGTGCCAGCAGCTTGTCACATTCTGATCGGGATGGCTACACCTTC CASSLSHSDRDGYTF
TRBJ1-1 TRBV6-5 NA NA TGTGCCAGCAGTTACTCGAAATCGGGTGAAGCTTTCTTT CASSYSKSGEAFF
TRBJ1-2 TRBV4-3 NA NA TGCGCCAGCAGCCAAGTAACAGGGAGCTATGGCTACACCTTC CASSQVTGSYGYTF
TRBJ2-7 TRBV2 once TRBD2 TGTGCCAGCAGCCCCCCCGGGACTAGCGGGAGCTTCTACGAGCAGTACTTC CASSPPGTSGSFYEQYF
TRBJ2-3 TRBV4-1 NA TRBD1 TGCGCCAGCAGCCAACCCCCGGGACAGGGGGCAGATACGCAGTATTTT CASSQPPGQGADTQYF
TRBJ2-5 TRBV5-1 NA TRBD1 TGCGCCAGCAGCTCATTTGTAGGGACAGGGTTAGAGACCCAGTACTTC CASSSFVGTGLETQYF
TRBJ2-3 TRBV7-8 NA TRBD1 TGTGCCAGCAGCACCCCAGATGGGACAGGGCCGGATACGCAGTATTTT CASSTPDGTGPDTQYF
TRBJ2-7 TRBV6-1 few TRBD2 TGTGCCAGCAGTGAGGATAGCGGGGGGGTCTACGAGCAGTACTTC CASSEDSGGVYEQYF
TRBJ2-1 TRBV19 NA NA TGTGCCAGTAGTCCCGGACATAGCTCCTACAATGAGCAGTTCTTC CASSPGHSSYNEQFF
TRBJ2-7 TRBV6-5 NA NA TGTGCCAGCAGTTACTCGTTCGGTGAGCAGTACTTC CASSYSFGEQYF
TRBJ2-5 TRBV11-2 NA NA TGTGCCAGCAGAACCGGTGGGGCAAGGGAGACCCAGTACTTC CASRTGGARETQYF
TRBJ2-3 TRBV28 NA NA TGTGCCAGCAGTTCCCCGGACAGAATCACAGATACGCAGTATTTT CASSSPDRITDTQYF
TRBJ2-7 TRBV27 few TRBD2 TGCGGAGCTGGGCAAGCGGGACTAGGGGGGTACGAGCAGTACTTC CGAGQAGLGGYEQYF
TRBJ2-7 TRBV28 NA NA TGTGCCAGCAGCCCCCCTGGGGGGACCAACGAGCAGTACTTC CASSPPGGTNEQYF
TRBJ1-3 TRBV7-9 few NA TGTGCCAGCAGCTTAGGAGCAAGAAACACCATATATTTT CASSLGARNTIYF
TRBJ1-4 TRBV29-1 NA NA TGCAGCGTTGGGTTTGGGGCGAGTGAAAAACTGTTTTTT CSVGFGASEKLFF
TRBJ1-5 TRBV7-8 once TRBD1 TGTGCCAGCAGCTTAGGGGGGGACAGGAGGTATCAGCCCCAGCATTTT CASSLGGDRRYQPQHF
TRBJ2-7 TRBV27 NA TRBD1 TGTGCCAGCAGTTTATCCGGGACAGGGGCCTACGAGCAGTACTTC CASSLSGTGAYEQYF
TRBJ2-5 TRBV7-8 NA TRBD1 TGTGCCAGCAGCGCGGACAGGGCTGAGACCCAGTACTTC CASSADRAETQYF
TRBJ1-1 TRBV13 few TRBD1 TGTGCCAGCAGCTTCGGACAGGGAATGATCATGGCTTTCTTT CASSFGQGMIMAFF
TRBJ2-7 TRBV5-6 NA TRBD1 TGTGCCAGCAGTTACGGGACAGGGGGGTTTAATTACGAGCAGTACTTC CASSYGTGGFNYEQYF
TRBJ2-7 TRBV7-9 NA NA TGTGCCAGCAGCTCCGGGAATAGCTCCTACGAGCAGTACTTC CASSSGNSSYEQYF
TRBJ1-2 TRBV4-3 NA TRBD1 TGCGCCAGCAGCCAGGACAGGGGGCGCAACTATGGCTACACCTTC CASSQDRGRNYGYTF
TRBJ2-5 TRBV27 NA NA TGTGCCAGCAGTTTAAGGGGGAACTTTGAGCAGTACTTC CASSLRGNFEQYF
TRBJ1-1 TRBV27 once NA TGTGCCAGCAGTTTATCGGGGGCAGTCGTAAAAGCTTTCTTT CASSLSGAVVKAFF
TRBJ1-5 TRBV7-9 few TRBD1 TGTGCCAGCAGCTTAGCCGACAGGGTAGATCAGCCCCAGCATTTT CASSLADRVDQPQHF
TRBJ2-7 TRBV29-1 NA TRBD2 TGCAGCGTTGAAGATCCTAGCGGGGCGACCTCCTACGAGCAGTACTTC CSVEDPSGATSYEQYF
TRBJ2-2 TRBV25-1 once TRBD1 TGTGCCACCCAGGGGGCGCACACCGGGGAGCTGTTTTTT CATQGAHTGELFF
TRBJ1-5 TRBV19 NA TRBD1 TGTGCCAGTTGGGACAGGGTCGCCAATCAGCCCCAGCATTTT CASWDRVANQPQHF
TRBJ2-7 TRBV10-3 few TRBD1 TGTGCCATCACCCTCGGGACAGGCGGCGAGCAGTACTTC CAITLGTGGEQYF
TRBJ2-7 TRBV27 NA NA TGTGCCAGCAGTTTCCTCAACTCCTACGAGCAGTACTTC CASSFLNSYEQYF